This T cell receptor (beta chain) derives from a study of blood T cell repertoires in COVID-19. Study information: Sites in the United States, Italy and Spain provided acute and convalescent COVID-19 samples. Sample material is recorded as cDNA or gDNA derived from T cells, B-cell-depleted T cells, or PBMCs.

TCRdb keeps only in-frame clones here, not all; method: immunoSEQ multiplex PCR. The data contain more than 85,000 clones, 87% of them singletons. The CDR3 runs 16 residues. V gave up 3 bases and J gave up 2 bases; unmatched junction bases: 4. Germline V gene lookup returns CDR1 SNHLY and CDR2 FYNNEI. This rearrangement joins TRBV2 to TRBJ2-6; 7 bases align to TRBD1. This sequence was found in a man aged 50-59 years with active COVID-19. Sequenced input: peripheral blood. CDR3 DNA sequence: TGTGCCAGCAGTGACAAAGGGGGCGCTGGGGCCAACGTCCTGACTTTC. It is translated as CASSDKGGAGANVLTF.